The sequence of this TCR delta chain was determined in a study of gamma-delta T cells after stem cell transplantation. As concerns this clone: TCRdb has a much larger clone's protein, which differs at residue 5 from the translation of this DNA, likely because of a read error; what is shown is the protein translated from the DNA.

TCRdb fed the RT-PCR reads into CATT to redo clone calling. The data contain around 3,000 delta-chain clones, approximately 1.5% of them singletons. V was shortened by 3 bases and J by 2 bases, with 12 bases between the two germline ends. CDR3 length: 14 residues. CDR1 and CDR2 (germline): GEAIGNYY, EKD. This rearrangement joins TRDV2 to TRDJ1; D perhaps matches TRDD3 (6 bases). The sequence was obtained from a human donor. It is not recorded whose cells these are; they may come from a transplant donor. The sample was gamma-delta T cells. CDR3 residues: CACDPTGRTDKLIF. The CDR3 bases are TGTGCCTGTGACCCGACTGGGAGGACCGATAAACTCATCTTT.